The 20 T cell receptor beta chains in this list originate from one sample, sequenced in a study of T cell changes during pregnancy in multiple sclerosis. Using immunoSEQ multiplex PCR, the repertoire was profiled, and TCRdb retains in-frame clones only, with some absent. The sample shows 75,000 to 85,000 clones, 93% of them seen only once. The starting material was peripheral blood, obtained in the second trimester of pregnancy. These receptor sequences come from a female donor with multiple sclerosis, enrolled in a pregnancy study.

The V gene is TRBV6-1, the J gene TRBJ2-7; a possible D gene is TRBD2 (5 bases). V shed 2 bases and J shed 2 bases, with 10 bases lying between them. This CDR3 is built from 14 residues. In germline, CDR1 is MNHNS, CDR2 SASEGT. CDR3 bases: TGTGCCAGCAGTGAACGAGGGTCCGCCTACGAGCAGTACTTC. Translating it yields CASSERGSAYEQYF.

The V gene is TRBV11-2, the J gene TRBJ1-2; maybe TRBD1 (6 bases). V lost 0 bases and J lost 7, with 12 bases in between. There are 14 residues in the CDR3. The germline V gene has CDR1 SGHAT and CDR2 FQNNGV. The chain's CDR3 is CASSLDRGGGGYTF. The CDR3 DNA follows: TGTGCCAGCAGCTTAGACAGGGGAGGGGGTGGCTACACCTTC. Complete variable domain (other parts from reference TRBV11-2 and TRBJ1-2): EAGVAQSPRYKIIEKRQSVAFWCNPISGHATLYWYQQILGQGPKLLIQFQNNGVVDDSQLPKDRFSAERLKGVDSTLKIQPAKLEDSAVYLCASSLDRGGGGYTFGSGTRLTVV.

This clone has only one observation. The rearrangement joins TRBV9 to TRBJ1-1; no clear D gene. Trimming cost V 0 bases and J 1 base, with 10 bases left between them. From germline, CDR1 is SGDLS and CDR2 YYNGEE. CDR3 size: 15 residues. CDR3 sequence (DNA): TGTGCCAGCAGCGTAGGAGGCAGCAGGAACACTGAAGCTTTCTTT. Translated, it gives CASSVGGSRNTEAFF.

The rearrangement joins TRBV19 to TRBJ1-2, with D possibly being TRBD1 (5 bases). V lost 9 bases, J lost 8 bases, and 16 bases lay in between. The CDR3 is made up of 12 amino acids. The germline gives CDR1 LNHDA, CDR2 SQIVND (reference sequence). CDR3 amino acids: CASHRLGGGYTF. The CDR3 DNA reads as TGTGCCAGCCACAGATTGGGGGGAGGCTACACCTTC.

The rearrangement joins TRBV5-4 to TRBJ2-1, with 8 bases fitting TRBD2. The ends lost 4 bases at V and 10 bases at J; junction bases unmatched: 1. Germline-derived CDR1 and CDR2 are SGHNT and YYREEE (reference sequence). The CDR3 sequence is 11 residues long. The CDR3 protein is CASSPGGEQFF. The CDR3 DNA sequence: TGTGCCAGCAGCCCGGGGGGGGAGCAGTTCTTC.

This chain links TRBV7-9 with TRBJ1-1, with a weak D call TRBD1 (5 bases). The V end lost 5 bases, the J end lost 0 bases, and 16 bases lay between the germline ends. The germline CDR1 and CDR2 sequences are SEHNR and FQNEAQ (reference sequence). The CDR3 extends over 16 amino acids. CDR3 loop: CASSQKGQGMNTEAFF. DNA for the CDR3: TGTGCCAGCAGCCAAAAGGGTCAGGGCATGAACACTGAAGCTTTCTTT.

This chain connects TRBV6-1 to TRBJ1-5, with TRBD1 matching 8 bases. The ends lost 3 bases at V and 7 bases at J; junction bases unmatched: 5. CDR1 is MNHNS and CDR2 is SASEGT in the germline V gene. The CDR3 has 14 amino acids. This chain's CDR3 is CASSDYRGGQPQHF. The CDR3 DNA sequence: TGTGCCAGCAGTGACTACAGGGGGGGGCAGCCCCAGCATTTT.

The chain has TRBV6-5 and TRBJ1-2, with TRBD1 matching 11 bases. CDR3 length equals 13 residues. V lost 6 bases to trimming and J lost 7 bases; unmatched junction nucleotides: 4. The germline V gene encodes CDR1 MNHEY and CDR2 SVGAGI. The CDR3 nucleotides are TGTGCCAGCAGCCGGGACAGGGGGGGTGGCTACACCTTC. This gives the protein CASSRDRGGGYTF.

The CDR3 bases are TGCAGCGCACAGGGTGGCGGCGAGCAGTACTTC. Translating gives CSAQGGGEQYF. The rearrangement joins TRBV29-1 to TRBJ2-7; D may be TRBD1 (6 bases). The germline V gene encodes CDR1 SQVTM and CDR2 ANQGSEA. The ends were cut back, 7 bases at V and 6 bases at J, with 13 bases in the middle. This CDR3 is built from 11 residues.

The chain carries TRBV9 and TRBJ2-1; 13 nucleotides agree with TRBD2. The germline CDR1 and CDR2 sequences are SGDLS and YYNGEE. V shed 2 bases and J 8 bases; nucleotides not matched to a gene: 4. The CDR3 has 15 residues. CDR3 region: CASSVGTSGAHEQFF. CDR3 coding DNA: TGTGCCAGCAGCGTCGGGACTAGCGGGGCCCATGAGCAGTTCTTC.

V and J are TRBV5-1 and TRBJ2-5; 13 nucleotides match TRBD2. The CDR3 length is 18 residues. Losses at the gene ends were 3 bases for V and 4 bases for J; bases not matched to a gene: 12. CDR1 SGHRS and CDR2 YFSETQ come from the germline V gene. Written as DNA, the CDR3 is TGCGCCAGCAGCTCCTGGACTAGCGGGGGAGCCTCCCGAGAGACCCAGTACTTC. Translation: CASSSWTSGGASRETQYF.

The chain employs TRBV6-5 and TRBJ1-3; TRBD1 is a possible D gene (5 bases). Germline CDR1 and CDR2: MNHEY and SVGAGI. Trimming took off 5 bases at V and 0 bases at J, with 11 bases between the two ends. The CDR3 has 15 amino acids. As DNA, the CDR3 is TGTGCCAGCAGTATCGACAGAACCTCTGGAAACACCATATATTTT. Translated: CASSIDRTSGNTIYF.

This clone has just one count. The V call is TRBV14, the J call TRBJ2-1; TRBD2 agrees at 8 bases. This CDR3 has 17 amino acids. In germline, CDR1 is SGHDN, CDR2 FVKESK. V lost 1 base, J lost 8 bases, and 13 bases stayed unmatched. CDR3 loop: CASSQVTAGVHPDEQFF. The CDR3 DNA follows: TGTGCCAGCAGCCAAGTTACAGCGGGGGTCCACCCGGATGAGCAGTTCTTC.

The CDR3 region has the DNA TGTGCCAGCAGCTTGAGAGGGAGCGACTATGGCTACACCTTC. The encoded protein is CASSLRGSDYGYTF. The V gene is TRBV7-8, the J gene TRBJ1-2; D unresolved. Trimming removed 3 bases at V and 3 bases at J, with 11 bases between. The V gene's germline CDR1 is SGHVS and CDR2 FQNEAQ. This CDR3 region has 14 residues.

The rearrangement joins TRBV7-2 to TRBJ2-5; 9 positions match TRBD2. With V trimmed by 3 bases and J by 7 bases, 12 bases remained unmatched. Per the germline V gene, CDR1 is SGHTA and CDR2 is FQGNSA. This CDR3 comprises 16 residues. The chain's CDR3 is CASSFYAGGQETTQYF. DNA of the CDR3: TGTGCCAGCAGCTTTTATGCGGGGGGGCAAGAAACGACCCAGTACTTC. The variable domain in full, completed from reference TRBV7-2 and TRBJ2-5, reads GAGVSQSPSNKVTEKGKDVELRCDPISGHTALYWYRQSLGQGLEFLIYFQGNSAPDKSGLPSDRFSAERTGGSVSTLTIQRTQQEDSAVYLCASSFYAGGQETTQYFGPGTRLLVL.

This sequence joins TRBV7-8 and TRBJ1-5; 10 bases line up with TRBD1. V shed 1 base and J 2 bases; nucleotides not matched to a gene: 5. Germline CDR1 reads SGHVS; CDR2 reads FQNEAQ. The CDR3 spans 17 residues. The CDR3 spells CASSLVSGTGGNQPQHF. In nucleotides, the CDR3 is TGTGCCAGCAGCTTAGTTTCTGGGACAGGGGGCAATCAGCCCCAGCATTTT.

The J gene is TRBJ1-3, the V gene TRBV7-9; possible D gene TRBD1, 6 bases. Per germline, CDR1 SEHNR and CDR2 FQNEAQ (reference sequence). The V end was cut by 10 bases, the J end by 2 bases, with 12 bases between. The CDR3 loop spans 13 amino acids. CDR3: CAITGYPGNTIYF. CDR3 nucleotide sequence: TGTGCCATCACAGGGTACCCTGGAAACACCATATATTTT. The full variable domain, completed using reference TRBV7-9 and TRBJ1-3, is DTGVSQNPRHKITKRGQNVTFRCDPISEHNRLYWYRQTLGQGPEFLTYFQNEAQLEKSRLLSDRFSAERPKGSFSTLEIQRTEQGDSAMYLCAITGYPGNTIYFGEGSWLTVV.

The CDR3 nucleotides are TGCGCCAGCACCCGAGGGGGGGTGAACACTGAAGCTTTCTTT. Translation: CASTRGGVNTEAFF. The chain recombines TRBV5-1 with TRBJ1-1, with D possibly matching TRBD1 (6 bases). With 6 bases removed from V and 0 bases from J, the gap between germline ends came to 12 bases. From germline, CDR1 is SGHRS and CDR2 YFSETQ. This CDR3 is built from 14 residues.

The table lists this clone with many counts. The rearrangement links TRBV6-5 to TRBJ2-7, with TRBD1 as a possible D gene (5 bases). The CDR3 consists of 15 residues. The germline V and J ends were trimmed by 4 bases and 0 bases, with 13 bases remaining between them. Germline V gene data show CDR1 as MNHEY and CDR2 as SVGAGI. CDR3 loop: CASSWGRTPSYEQYF. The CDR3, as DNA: TGTGCCAGCAGTTGGGGCAGAACGCCCTCCTACGAGCAGTACTTC.

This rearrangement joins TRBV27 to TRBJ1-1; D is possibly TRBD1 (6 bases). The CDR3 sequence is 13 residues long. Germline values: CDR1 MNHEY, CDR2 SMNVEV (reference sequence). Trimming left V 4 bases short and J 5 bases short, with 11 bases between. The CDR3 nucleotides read TGTGCCAGCAGTTGGCGACAGGAGACTGAAGCTTTCTTT. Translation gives CASSWRQETEAFF.